This T cell receptor beta chain was obtained from a study of T cell responses to AZD1222 COVID-19 vaccine. Notes on this clone: Antigen: not known.

Repertoires were generated with immunoSEQ multiplex PCR, while TCRdb's copy carries only in-frame clones and drops some. The data hold under 150,000 clones, with roughly 90% observed a single time. Regarding the study as a whole: Baseline testing showed seropositivity in only six AZD1222 recipients. Unmutated variant regions are reportedly targeted by nearly half of spike-specific TCRs. Sampled repertoires all dated from after the peak T cell response. Vaccine-associated CD4 TCRs spanned spike, dominant at 160-218 and 743-854.

Germline CDR1 reads SQVTM; CDR2 reads ANQGSEA. J was trimmed by 1 base and V by 6 bases; bases with no gene match: 6. This CDR3 is 15 amino acids long. The sequence derives from an adult in good health. The sample here was peripheral blood, taken on day 0 of AZD1222 vaccination. The gene calls are TRBV29-1 and TRBJ2-2; 9 positions match TRBD2. This CDR3 is CSVGAGGGNTGELFF. The CDR3 DNA reads as TGCAGCGTCGGAGCGGGAGGAGGGAACACCGGGGAGCTGTTTTTT.